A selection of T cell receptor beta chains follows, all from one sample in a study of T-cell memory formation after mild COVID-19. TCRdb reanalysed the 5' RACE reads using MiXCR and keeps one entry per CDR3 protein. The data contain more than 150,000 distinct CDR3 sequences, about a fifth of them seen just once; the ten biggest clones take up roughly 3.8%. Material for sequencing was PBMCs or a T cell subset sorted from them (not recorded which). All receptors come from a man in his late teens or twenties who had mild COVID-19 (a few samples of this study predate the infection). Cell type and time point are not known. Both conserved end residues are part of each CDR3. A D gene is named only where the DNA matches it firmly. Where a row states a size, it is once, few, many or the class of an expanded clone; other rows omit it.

CDR3 protein: CASSFGSGANVLTF
CDR3 DNA: TGTGCCAGCAGCTTCGGCTCTGGGGCCAACGTCCTGACTTTC
V gene: TRBV7-2
clone size: NA
D gene: NA
J gene: TRBJ2-6

CDR3 protein: CSPSGANDNEQFF
CDR3 DNA: TGCAGTCCCTCGGGGGCCAATGATAATGAGCAGTTCTTC
V gene: TRBV20-1
clone size: few
D gene: NA
J gene: TRBJ2-1

CDR3 protein: CASSERDLNYGYTF
CDR3 DNA: TGTGCCAGCAGCGAGAGGGACTTGAACTATGGCTACACCTTC
V gene: TRBV7-8
clone size: NA
D gene: NA
J gene: TRBJ1-2

CDR3 protein: CASSSSGVYNEQFF
CDR3 DNA: TGTGCCAGCAGCTCTAGCGGAGTCTACAATGAGCAGTTCTTC
V gene: TRBV7-2
clone size: NA
D gene: TRBD2
J gene: TRBJ2-1

CDR3 protein: CASSAGQSSRNEKLFF
CDR3 DNA: TGCGCCAGCAGTGCTGGACAGTCATCGAGAAATGAAAAACTGTTTTTT
V gene: TRBV10-1
clone size: NA
D gene: NA
J gene: TRBJ1-4

CDR3 protein: CASSSQGAYYGYTF
CDR3 DNA: TGTGCCAGCAGTTCCCAGGGGGCTTACTATGGCTACACCTTC
V gene: TRBV12-3/TRBV12-4
clone size: NA
D gene: TRBD1
J gene: TRBJ1-2

CDR3 protein: CASRFRGTTNEKLFF
CDR3 DNA: TGTGCCAGCAGGTTCCGGGGTACAACTAATGAAAAACTGTTTTTT
V gene: TRBV7-2
clone size: NA
D gene: NA
J gene: TRBJ1-4

CDR3 protein: CSARSPLAGGTDTQYF
CDR3 DNA: TGCAGTGCTAGGTCCCCTTTAGCGGGGGGCACAGATACGCAGTATTTT
V gene: TRBV20-1
clone size: NA
D gene: TRBD2
J gene: TRBJ2-3

CDR3 protein: CASSSPQGNQPQHF
CDR3 DNA: TGTGCCAGCAGCTCGCCCCAGGGCAATCAGCCCCAGCATTTT
V gene: TRBV7-9
clone size: once
D gene: NA
J gene: TRBJ1-5

CDR3 protein: CASSEAVAGAHTGELFF
CDR3 DNA: TGTGCCAGCAGTGAAGCGGTGGCAGGGGCTCACACCGGGGAGCTGTTTTTT
V gene: TRBV6-1
clone size: NA
D gene: NA
J gene: TRBJ2-2

CDR3 protein: CASSLGEGRAAKNIQYF
CDR3 DNA: TGTGCCAGCAGTTTGGGGGAGGGAAGGGCAGCCAAAAACATTCAGTACTTC
V gene: TRBV12-3/TRBV12-4
clone size: many
D gene: TRBD2
J gene: TRBJ2-4

CDR3 protein: CAISESGLAGRTTYTDTQYF
CDR3 DNA: TGTGCCATCAGTGAGTCGGGACTAGCGGGGCGGACCACCTACACAGATACGCAGTATTTT
V gene: TRBV10-3
clone size: once
D gene: TRBD2
J gene: TRBJ2-3

CDR3 protein: CSVGGTEQETQYF
CDR3 DNA: TGCAGCGTTGGAGGAACCGAACAAGAGACCCAGTACTTC
V gene: TRBV29-1
clone size: few
D gene: NA
J gene: TRBJ2-5

CDR3 protein: CSARTGNAQPQHF
CDR3 DNA: TGCAGTGCCAGGACAGGGAATGCGCAGCCCCAGCATTTT
V gene: TRBV20-1
clone size: NA
D gene: TRBD1
J gene: TRBJ1-5

CDR3 protein: CASSLLVRANNEQFF
CDR3 DNA: TGTGCCAGCAGCTTACTAGTGAGGGCGAACAATGAGCAGTTCTTC
V gene: TRBV7-9
clone size: few
D gene: NA
J gene: TRBJ2-1

CDR3 protein: CSARRVSGELFF
CDR3 DNA: TGCAGTGCGAGACGGGTGAGCGGGGAGCTGTTTTTT
V gene: TRBV20-1
clone size: few
D gene: NA
J gene: TRBJ2-2

CDR3 protein: CASSERGDTEAFF
CDR3 DNA: TGTGCCAGCAGTGAACGGGGGGACACTGAAGCTTTCTTT
V gene: TRBV6-1
clone size: NA
D gene: NA
J gene: TRBJ1-1

CDR3 protein: CASSRSGGQDTQYF
CDR3 DNA: TGCGCCAGCAGCCGCAGCGGGGGGCAAGATACGCAGTATTTT
V gene: TRBV5-1
clone size: few
D gene: TRBD2
J gene: TRBJ2-3

CDR3 protein: CASSLTTGRNYGYTF
CDR3 DNA: TGCGCCAGCAGCTTAACGACAGGGAGGAACTATGGCTACACCTTC
V gene: TRBV5-1
clone size: few
D gene: TRBD1
J gene: TRBJ1-2

CDR3 protein: CASSLSGKGRPGELFF
CDR3 DNA: TGTGCCAGCAGCTTATCGGGGAAGGGGAGACCCGGGGAGCTGTTTTTT
V gene: TRBV7-8
clone size: few
D gene: NA
J gene: TRBJ2-2

CDR3 protein: CASSPVGTGTADTQYF
CDR3 DNA: TGTGCCAGCTCACCAGTAGGGACAGGGACGGCAGATACGCAGTATTTT
V gene: TRBV18
clone size: few
D gene: TRBD1
J gene: TRBJ2-3

CDR3 protein: CASSYNYGYTF
CDR3 DNA: TGTGCCAGCAGTTACAACTATGGCTACACCTTC
V gene: TRBV6-6
clone size: NA
D gene: NA
J gene: TRBJ1-2

CDR3 protein: CASSDPSGGPRNEQFF
CDR3 DNA: TGCGCCAGCAGTGACCCTAGCGGGGGGCCTCGGAATGAGCAGTTCTTC
V gene: TRBV10-2
clone size: few
D gene: TRBD2
J gene: TRBJ2-1

CDR3 protein: CAWSRGWGGPYEQYF
CDR3 DNA: TGTGCCTGGAGCCGAGGATGGGGGGGACCCTACGAGCAGTACTTC
V gene: TRBV30
clone size: few
D gene: TRBD2
J gene: TRBJ2-7

CDR3 protein: CASSATRGGRTDTQYF
CDR3 DNA: TGTGCCAGTAGTGCCACACGGGGGGGCCGGACAGATACGCAGTATTTT
V gene: TRBV19
clone size: NA
D gene: TRBD2
J gene: TRBJ2-3

CDR3 protein: CATSDFRQGGEQFF
CDR3 DNA: TGTGCCACCAGTGATTTCCGACAGGGAGGGGAGCAGTTCTTC
V gene: TRBV24-1
clone size: few
D gene: NA
J gene: TRBJ2-1

CDR3 protein: CASSGVGALNTEAFF
CDR3 DNA: TGTGCCAGCAGCGGGGTAGGGGCCCTGAACACTGAAGCTTTCTTT
V gene: TRBV5-5
clone size: few
D gene: NA
J gene: TRBJ1-1

CDR3 protein: CASMGAEARGYEQYF
CDR3 DNA: TGTGCCAGCATGGGGGCAGAAGCCCGAGGGTACGAGCAGTACTTC
V gene: TRBV28
clone size: once
D gene: NA
J gene: TRBJ2-7

CDR3 protein: CATSDFRGTGYTGELFF
CDR3 DNA: TGTGCCACCAGTGATTTTCGGGGGACAGGGTACACCGGGGAGCTGTTTTTT
V gene: TRBV24-1
clone size: NA
D gene: TRBD1
J gene: TRBJ2-2

CDR3 protein: CASSFLTSGEGEQFF
CDR3 DNA: TGCGCCAGCAGCTTTTTAACTAGCGGGGAGGGTGAGCAGTTCTTC
V gene: TRBV5-1
clone size: few
D gene: TRBD2
J gene: TRBJ2-1

CDR3 protein: CASSLPGQGNVLTF
CDR3 DNA: TGTGCCAGCAGTTTACCCGGACAGGGCAACGTCCTGACTTTC
V gene: TRBV28
clone size: NA
D gene: TRBD1
J gene: TRBJ2-6

CDR3 protein: CASSPNPAGARETQYF
CDR3 DNA: TGCGCCAGCAGCCCCAACCCCGCGGGGGCACGGGAGACCCAGTACTTC
V gene: TRBV5-1
clone size: many
D gene: NA
J gene: TRBJ2-5

CDR3 protein: CASGGNTDNEQFF
CDR3 DNA: TGTGCCAGTGGGGGGAACACAGACAATGAGCAGTTCTTC
V gene: TRBV28
clone size: few
D gene: NA
J gene: TRBJ2-1